This T cell receptor (beta chain) appears in the sequencing data of a study of monozygotic twins with inflammatory bowel disease. The germline V gene has CDR1 SGHRS and CDR2 YFSETQ. The CDR3 totals 15 residues. Findings and caveats of the study: Twins with IBD had fewer clonotypes in common with others than healthy twins, particularly during disease activity. Ultimately, a single strong signal or clonotype associated with IBD was not supported.

Of note for this clonotype: Its specificity is unknown.

A 6-nucleotide sample barcode was carried by the UMIs, which template switching added. TCRdb re-called the 5' RACE reads and gives one entry per CDR3 protein, without DNA. The sample has about 380,000 distinct CDR3 sequences. The sequenced material came from blood. The receptor was derived from a human donor with ulcerative colitis or Crohn's disease, or a healthy co-twin of an affected twin (not recorded which). J is TRBJ2-1 and V is TRBV5-1; TCRdb outputs TRBD1, but without DNA this stays unchecked. The CDR3 sequence: CASSGGQSPYNEQFF.